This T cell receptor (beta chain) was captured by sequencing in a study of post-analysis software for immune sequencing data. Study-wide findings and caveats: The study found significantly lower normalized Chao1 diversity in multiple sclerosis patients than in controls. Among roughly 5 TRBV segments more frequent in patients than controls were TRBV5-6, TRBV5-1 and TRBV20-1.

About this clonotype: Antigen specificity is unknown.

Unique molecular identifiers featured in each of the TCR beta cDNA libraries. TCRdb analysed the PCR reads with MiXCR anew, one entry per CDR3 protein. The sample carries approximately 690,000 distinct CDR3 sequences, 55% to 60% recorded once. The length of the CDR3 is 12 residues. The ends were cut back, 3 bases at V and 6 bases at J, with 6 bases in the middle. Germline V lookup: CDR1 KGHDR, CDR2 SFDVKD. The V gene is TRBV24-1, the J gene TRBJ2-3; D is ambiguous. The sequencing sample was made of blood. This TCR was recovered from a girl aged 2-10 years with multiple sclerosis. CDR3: CATSDLADTQYF. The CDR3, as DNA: TGTGCCACCAGTGATCTGGCGGATACGCAGTATTTT.